This T cell receptor (beta chain) originates from a study of blood T cell repertoires in COVID-19. Overall study: Samples of COVID-19 (acute and convalescent) were obtained from the United States, Italy and Spain. The cDNA or gDNA used as material had been derived from T cells, B-cell-depleted T cells, or PBMCs.

In the authors' methods: Quantification of nucleated cells was approximated via reference gene primer amplification. The repertoire was sequenced with immunoSEQ multiplex PCR; TCRdb's copy has only in-frame clones and lacks some. That table supplies the V and J calls and clone size; D and trimming were determined from the DNA. The table has about 200,000 clones, around 80% seen once. V dropped 9 bases and J dropped 7 bases, with 13 bases sitting between them. In germline, CDR1 is SNHLY, CDR2 FYNNEI. The CDR3 sequence is 13 residues long. This clone was observed a few times. Material: peripheral blood. The source is an elderly woman with active or convalescent COVID-19. The chain couples TRBV2 to TRBJ1-6; D is ambiguous. The CDR3 DNA reads TGTGCCAGTACCGCCGGGGTCAATTCACCCCTCCACTTT. It yields the protein CASTAGVNSPLHF.